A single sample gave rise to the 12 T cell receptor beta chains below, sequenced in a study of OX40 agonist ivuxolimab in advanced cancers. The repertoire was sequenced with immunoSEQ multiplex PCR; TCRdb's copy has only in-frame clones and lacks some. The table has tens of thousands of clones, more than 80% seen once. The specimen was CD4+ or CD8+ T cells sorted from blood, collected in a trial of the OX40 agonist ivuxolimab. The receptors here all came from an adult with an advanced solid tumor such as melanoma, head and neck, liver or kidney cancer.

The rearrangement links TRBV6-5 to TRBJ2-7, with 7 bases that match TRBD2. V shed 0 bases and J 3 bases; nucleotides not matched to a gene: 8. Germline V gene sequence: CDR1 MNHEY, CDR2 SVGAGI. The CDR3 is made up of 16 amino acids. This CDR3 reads CASSYSTSSGLYEQYF. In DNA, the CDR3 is TGTGCCAGCAGTTACTCGACGTCTAGCGGACTCTACGAGCAGTACTTC.

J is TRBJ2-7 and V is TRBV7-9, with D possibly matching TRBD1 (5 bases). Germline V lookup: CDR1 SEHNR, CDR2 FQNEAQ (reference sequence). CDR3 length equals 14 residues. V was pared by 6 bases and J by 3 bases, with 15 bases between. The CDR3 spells CASSPTESNYEQYF. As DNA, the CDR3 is TGTGCCAGCAGTCCGACAGAATCAAACTACGAGCAGTACTTC.

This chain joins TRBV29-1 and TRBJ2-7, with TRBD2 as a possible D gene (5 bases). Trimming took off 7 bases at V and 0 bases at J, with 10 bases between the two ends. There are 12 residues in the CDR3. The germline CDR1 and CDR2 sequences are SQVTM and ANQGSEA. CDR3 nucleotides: TGCAGCGGGAGGACGAGCTCCTACGAGCAGTACTTC. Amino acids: CSGRTSSYEQYF.

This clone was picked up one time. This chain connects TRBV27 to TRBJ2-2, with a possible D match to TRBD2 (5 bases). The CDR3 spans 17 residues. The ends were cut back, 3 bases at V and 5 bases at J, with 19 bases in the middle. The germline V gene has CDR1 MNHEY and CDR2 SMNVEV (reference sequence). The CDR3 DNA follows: TGTGCCAGCAGTTTGAGGGTAGCCGACGGTCTGACCGGGGAGCTGTTTTTT. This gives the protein CASSLRVADGLTGELFF.

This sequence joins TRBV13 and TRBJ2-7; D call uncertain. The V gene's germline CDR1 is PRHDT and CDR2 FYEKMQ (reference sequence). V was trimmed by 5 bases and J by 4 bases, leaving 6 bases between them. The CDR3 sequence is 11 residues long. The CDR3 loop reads CASSQGYEQYF. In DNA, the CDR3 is TGTGCCAGCAGCCAAGGTTACGAGCAGTACTTC.

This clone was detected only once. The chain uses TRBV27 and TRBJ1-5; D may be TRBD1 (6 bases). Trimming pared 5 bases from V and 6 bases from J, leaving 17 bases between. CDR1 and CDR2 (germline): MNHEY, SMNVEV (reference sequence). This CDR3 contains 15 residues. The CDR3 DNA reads TGTGCCAGCAGTCTCGGGTCAGGGGAGGGTCAGCCCCAGCATTTT. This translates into CASSLGSGEGQPQHF.

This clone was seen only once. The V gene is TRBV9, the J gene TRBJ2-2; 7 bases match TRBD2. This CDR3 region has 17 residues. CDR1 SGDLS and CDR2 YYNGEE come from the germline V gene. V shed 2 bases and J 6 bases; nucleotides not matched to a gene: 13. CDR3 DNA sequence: TGTGCCAGCAGCGTTAGGAGGGAGGGCCTCAAGGCCGGGGAGCTGTTTTTT. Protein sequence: CASSVRREGLKAGELFF.

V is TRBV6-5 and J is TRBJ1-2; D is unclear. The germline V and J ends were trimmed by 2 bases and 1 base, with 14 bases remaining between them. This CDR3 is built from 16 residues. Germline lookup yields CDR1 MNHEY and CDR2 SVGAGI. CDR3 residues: CASSYRFGQVNYGYTF. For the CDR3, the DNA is TGTGCCAGCAGTTACAGATTTGGGCAGGTTAACTATGGCTACACCTTC.

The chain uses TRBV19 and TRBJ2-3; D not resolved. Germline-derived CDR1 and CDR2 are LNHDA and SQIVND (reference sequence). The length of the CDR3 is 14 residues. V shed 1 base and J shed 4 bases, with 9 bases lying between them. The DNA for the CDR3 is TGTGCCAGTAGTATAGTGGCGTCGGCAGATACGCAGTATTTT. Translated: CASSIVASADTQYF.

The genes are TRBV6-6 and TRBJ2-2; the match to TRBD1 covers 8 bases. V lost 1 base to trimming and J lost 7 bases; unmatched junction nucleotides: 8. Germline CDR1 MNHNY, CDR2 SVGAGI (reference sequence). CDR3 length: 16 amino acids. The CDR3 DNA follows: TGTGCCAGCAGTTACTTGACAGGGGTCGGCGGCGGGGAGCTGTTTTTT. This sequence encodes CASSYLTGVGGGELFF.

CDR3 sequence (DNA): TGTGCCAGCAGCCAAGATTTAATCTTATCGGGCCCCGGGGAGCTGTTTTTT. Its protein is CASSQDLILSGPGELFF. The rearrangement joins TRBV4-2 to TRBJ2-2; D is ambiguous. The CDR3 sequence is 17 residues long. Germline lookup yields CDR1 LGHNA and CDR2 YNFKEQ. Trimming shortened V by 0 bases and J by 6 bases, and 17 bases separated the two germline ends.

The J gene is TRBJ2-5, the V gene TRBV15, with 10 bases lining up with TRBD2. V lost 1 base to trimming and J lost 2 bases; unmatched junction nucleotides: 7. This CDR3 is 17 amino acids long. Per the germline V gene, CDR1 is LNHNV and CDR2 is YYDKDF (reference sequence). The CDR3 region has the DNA TGTGCCACCAGCAGAGGCCCGAGACTAGCGGGTCAAGAGACCCAGTACTTC. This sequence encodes CATSRGPRLAGQETQYF.